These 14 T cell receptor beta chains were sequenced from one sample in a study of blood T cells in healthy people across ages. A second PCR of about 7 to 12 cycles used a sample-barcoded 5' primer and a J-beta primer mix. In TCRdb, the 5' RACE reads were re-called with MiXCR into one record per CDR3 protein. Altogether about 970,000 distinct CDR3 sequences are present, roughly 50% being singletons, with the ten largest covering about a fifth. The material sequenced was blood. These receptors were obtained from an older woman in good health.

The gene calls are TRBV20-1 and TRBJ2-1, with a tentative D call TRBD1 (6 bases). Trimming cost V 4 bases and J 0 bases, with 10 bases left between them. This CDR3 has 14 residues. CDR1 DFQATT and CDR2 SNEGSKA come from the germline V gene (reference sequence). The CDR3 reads CSATRDISYNEQFF. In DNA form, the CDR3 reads TGCAGTGCTACCCGGGACATCTCCTACAATGAGCAGTTCTTC.

The CDR3 nucleotides read TGTGCCAGCAGTCCGGGGGAGTACTTC. This sequence encodes CASSPGEYF. The chain couples TRBV12-3 or TRBV12-4 to TRBJ2-5; TRBD2 might be the D (6 bases). The CDR3 extends over 9 amino acids. V was trimmed by 5 bases and J by 12 bases, leaving 7 bases between them.

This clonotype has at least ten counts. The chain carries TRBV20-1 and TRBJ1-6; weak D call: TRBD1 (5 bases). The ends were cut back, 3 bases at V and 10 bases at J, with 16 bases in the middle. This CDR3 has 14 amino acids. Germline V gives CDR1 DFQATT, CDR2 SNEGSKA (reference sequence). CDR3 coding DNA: TGCAGTGCTAGTCGGGGTGGGGGGGGGTCACCCCTCCACTTT. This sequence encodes CSASRGGGGSPLHF.

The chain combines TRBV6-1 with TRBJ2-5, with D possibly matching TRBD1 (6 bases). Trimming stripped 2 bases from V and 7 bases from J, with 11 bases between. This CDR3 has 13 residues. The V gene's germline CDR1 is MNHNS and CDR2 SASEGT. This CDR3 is CASSETGMWTQYF. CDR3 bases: TGTGCCAGCAGTGAAACAGGGATGTGGACCCAGTACTTC.

CDR3: CASSVRDRGGGYSPLHF. The CDR3 nucleotides read TGTGCCAGCAGCGTCCGGGACAGGGGTGGGGGGTATTCACCCCTCCACTTT. The gene calls are TRBV7-6 and TRBJ1-6; 10 bases line up with TRBD1. The V gene's germline CDR1 is SGHVS and CDR2 FNYEAQ. The CDR3 spans 17 residues. Trimming removed 5 bases from V and 8 bases from J; junction bases left unmatched: 12. The full variable domain, with the rest looked up from reference TRBV7-6 and TRBJ1-6, is GAGVSQSPRYKVTKRGQDVALRCDPISGHVSLYWYRQALGQGPEFLTYFNYEAQQDKSGLPNDRFSAERPEGSISTLTIQRTEQRDSAMYRCASSVRDRGGGYSPLHFGNGTRLTVT.

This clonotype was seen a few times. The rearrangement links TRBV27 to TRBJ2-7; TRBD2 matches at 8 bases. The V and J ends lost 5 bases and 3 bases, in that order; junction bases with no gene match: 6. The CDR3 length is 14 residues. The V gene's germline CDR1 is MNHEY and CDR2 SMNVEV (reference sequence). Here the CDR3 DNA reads TGTGCCAGCAGTGCCGGGACTAGAGTCTACGAGCAGTACTTC. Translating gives CASSAGTRVYEQYF.

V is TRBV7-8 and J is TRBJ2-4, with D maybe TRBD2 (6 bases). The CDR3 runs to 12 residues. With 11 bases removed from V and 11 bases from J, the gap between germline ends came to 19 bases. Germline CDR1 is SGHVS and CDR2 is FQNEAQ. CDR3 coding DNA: TGTGCCGGCGGCTGGCGTGGGGAGGTTCAGTACTTC. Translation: CAGGWRGEVQYF.

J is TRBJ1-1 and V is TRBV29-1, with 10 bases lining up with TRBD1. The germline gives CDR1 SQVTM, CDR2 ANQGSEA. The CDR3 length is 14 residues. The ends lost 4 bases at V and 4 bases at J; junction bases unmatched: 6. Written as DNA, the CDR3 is TGCAGCGTTGCTTGGACAGGGGGTGGCACTGAAGCTTTCTTT. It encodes CSVAWTGGGTEAFF.

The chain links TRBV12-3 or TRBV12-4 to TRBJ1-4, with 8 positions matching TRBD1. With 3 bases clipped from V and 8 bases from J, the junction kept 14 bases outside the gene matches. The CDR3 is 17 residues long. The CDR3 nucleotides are TGTGCCAGCAGTTTTGGTGTCTTGGCAGGGGGCGCGGAAAAACTGTTTTTT. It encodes CASSFGVLAGGAEKLFF.

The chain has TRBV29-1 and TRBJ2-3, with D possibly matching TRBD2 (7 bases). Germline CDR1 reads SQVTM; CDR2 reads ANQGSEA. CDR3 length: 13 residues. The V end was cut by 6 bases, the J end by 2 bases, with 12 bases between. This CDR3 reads CSVGRDTTDTQYF. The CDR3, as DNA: TGCAGCGTGGGGAGGGACACCACAGATACGCAGTATTTT.

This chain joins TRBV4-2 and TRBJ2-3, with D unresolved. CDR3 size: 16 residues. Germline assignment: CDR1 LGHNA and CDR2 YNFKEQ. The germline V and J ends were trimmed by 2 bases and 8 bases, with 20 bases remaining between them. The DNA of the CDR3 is TGTGCCAGCAGCCAAACGATAGTATCCCCAGTTGGTACGCAGTATTTT. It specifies CASSQTIVSPVGTQYF.

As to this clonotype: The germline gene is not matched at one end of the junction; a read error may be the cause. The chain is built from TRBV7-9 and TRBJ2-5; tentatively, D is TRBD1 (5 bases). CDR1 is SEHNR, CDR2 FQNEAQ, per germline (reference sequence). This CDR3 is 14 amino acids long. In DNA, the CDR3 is TGTGCCAGCAGCACTCAGGGTTGGCAAGAGACCCGGTACTTC. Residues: CASSTQGWQETRYF.

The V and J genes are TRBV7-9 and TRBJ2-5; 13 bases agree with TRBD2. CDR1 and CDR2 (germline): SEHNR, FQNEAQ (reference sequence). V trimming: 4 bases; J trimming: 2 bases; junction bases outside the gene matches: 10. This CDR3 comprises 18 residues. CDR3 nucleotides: TGTGCCAGCAGCTCCGGGACTAGCGGGATTCGCCGACAAGAGACCCAGTACTTC. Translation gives CASSSGTSGIRRQETQYF. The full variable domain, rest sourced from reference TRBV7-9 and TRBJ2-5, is DTGVSQNPRHKITKRGQNVTFRCDPISEHNRLYWYRQTLGQGPEFLTYFQNEAQLEKSRLLSDRFSAERPKGSFSTLEIQRTEQGDSAMYLCASSSGTSGIRRQETQYFGPGTRLLVL.

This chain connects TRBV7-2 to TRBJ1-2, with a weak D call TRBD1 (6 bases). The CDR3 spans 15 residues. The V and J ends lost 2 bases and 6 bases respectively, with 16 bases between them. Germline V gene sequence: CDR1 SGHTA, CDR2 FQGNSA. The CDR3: CASSLLAGGGNGYTF. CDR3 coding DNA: TGTGCCAGCAGCTTACTGGCCGGGGGCGGGAATGGCTACACCTTC.